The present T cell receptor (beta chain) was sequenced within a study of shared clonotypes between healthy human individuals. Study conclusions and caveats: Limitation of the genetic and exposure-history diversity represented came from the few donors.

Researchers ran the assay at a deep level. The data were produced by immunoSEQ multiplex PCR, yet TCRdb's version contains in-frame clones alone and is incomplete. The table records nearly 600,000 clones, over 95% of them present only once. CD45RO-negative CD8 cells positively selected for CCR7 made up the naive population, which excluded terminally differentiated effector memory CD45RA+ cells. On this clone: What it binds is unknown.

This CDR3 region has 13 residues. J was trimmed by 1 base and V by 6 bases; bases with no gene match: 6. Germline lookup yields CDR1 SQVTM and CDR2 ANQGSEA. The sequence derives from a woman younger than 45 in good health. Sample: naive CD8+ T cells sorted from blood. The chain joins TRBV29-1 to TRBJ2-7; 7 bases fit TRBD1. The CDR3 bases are TGCAGCGTCGTACAGGGGAATTCCTACGAGCAGTACTTC. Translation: CSVVQGNSYEQYF.